A single sample is the source of the 10 T cell receptor beta chains below, sequenced in a study of blood T cell repertoires in COVID-19. This table comes from immunoSEQ multiplex PCR, and its TCRdb copy is limited to in-frame clones, with some not included. The sample yields 80,000 to 95,000 clones, around 90% seen once. Sequenced material: peripheral blood. The origin of the receptors is a woman aged 50 to 60 with active or convalescent COVID-19.

In its sample, this clone was seen a few times. The chain carries TRBV5-1 and TRBJ2-2; 12 bases are shared with TRBD2. The CDR3 loop spans 19 amino acids. Germline V gene sequence: CDR1 SGHRS, CDR2 YFSETQ. J was trimmed by 4 bases and V by 0 bases; bases with no gene match: 10. The CDR3 bases are TGCGCCAGCAGCTTGGTAGGACTAGCGGGAACTCCGCGCACCGGGGAGCTGTTTTTT. Its protein product is CASSLVGLAGTPRTGELFF. The full variable domain, its missing parts supplied by reference TRBV5-1 and TRBJ2-2, is KAGVTQTPRYLIKTRGQQVTLSCSPISGHRSVSWYQQTPGQGLQFLFEYFSETQRNKGNFPGRFSGRQFSNSRSEMNVSTLELGDSALYLCASSLVGLAGTPRTGELFFGEGSRLTVL.

The chain links TRBV7-2 to TRBJ2-7; D perhaps matches TRBD2 (6 bases). Trimming stripped 0 bases from V and 7 bases from J, with 19 bases between. The CDR3 extends over 16 amino acids. CDR1 and CDR2 from the germline V gene are SGHTA and FQGNSA. The CDR3 protein is CASSLASGPQRKEQYF. The CDR3 DNA sequence: TGTGCCAGCAGCTTAGCCAGCGGGCCGCAAAGAAAGGAGCAGTACTTC.

This chain joins TRBV7-2 and TRBJ1-5; D perhaps matches TRBD1 (5 bases). The CDR3 is 16 amino acids. CDR1 is SGHTA, CDR2 FQGNSA, per germline. V dropped 3 bases and J dropped 1 base, with 13 bases sitting between them. This CDR3 is CASSLGGGMSNQPQHF. In nucleotides, the CDR3 is TGTGCCAGCAGCTTGGGGGGGGGAATGAGCAATCAGCCCCAGCATTTT.

J is TRBJ1-1 and V is TRBV19; 11 bases align to TRBD1. The CDR3 sequence is 15 residues long. V dropped 5 bases and J dropped 3; count of bases not matched to a gene: 5. Germline V gene sequence: CDR1 LNHDA, CDR2 SQIVND (reference sequence). Here the CDR3 DNA reads TGTGCCAGTAGTCCCCGGACAGGGGGCTACACTGAAGCTTTCTTT. The encoded protein is CASSPRTGGYTEAFF.

The J gene is TRBJ2-1, the V gene TRBV19; D is unresolved. The CDR3 has 14 residues. Germline loops: CDR1 LNHDA, CDR2 SQIVND (reference sequence). The ends were cut back, 2 bases at V and 0 bases at J, with 5 bases in the middle. In DNA form, the CDR3 reads TGTGCCAGTAGTATAACTTCCTCCTACAATGAGCAGTTCTTC. It yields the protein CASSITSSYNEQFF. The variable domain in full, with the rest retrieved from reference TRBV19 and TRBJ2-1, is DGGITQSPKYLFRKEGQNVTLSCEQNLNHDAMYWYRQDPGQGLRLIYYSQIVNDFQKGDIAEGYSVSREKKESFPLTVTSAQKNPTAFYLCASSITSSYNEQFFGPGTRLTVL.

The chain uses TRBV29-1 and TRBJ1-5; D gene uncertain. Germline-derived CDR1 and CDR2 are SQVTM and ANQGSEA. The CDR3 has 15 amino acids. V was clipped by 3 bases and J by 0 bases, with 12 bases between them. In DNA, the CDR3 is TGCAGCGTTGATTCCCCTAGACCTAGCAATCAGCCCCAGCATTTT. Translating it yields CSVDSPRPSNQPQHF.

The V and J genes are TRBV5-5 and TRBJ2-1, with 11 nucleotides matching TRBD2. This CDR3 is built from 15 residues. Trimming cost V 4 bases and J 5 bases; bases outside gene matches: 5. From germline, CDR1 is SGHKS and CDR2 YYEKEE (reference sequence). The DNA of the CDR3 is TGTGCCAGCAGCCTCGGGACTAGCGGTAACAATGAGCAGTTCTTC. It yields the protein CASSLGTSGNNEQFF.

The chain combines TRBV11-3 with TRBJ2-3; 9 nucleotides match TRBD2. J gave up 0 bases and V 1 base, and 5 bases lay outside the gene matches. CDR3 length equals 17 residues. CDR1 and CDR2 (germline): SGHNT, YENEEA. The CDR3 reads CASSLGVLAGSTDTQYF. The CDR3 nucleotides are TGTGCCAGCAGCTTAGGGGTGCTAGCGGGGAGCACAGATACGCAGTATTTT. Based on the CDR3 plus reference TRBV11-3 and TRBJ2-3, the full variable domain is EAGVVQSPRYKIIEKKQPVAFWCNPISGHNTLYWYLQNLGQGPELLIRYENEEAVDDSQLPKDRFSAERLKGVDSTLKIQPAELGDSAVYLCASSLGVLAGSTDTQYFGPGTRLTVL.

The chain joins TRBV6-5 to TRBJ2-1; 7 positions agree with TRBD2. The CDR3 sequence is 14 residues long. V shed 6 bases and J 7 bases; nucleotides not matched to a gene: 9. Germline V gene lookup returns CDR1 MNHEY and CDR2 SVGAGI. Here the CDR3 reads CASRDQWEGNEQFF. The CDR3 nucleotides are TGTGCCAGCAGAGATCAATGGGAGGGGAATGAGCAGTTCTTC.

The rearrangement uses TRBV5-4 and TRBJ2-7; no clear D. The V end lost 0 bases, the J end lost 3 bases, and 10 bases lay between the germline ends. There are 14 residues in the CDR3. Looked up from germline, CDR1 is SGHNT and CDR2 is YYREEE (reference sequence). CDR3 residues: CASSLGLRFYEQYF. In DNA form, the CDR3 reads TGTGCCAGCAGCTTGGGCTTGCGGTTCTACGAGCAGTACTTC. The entire variable domain, with the rest obtained from reference TRBV5-4 and TRBJ2-7, is as follows: ETGVTQSPTHLIKTRGQQVTLRCSSQSGHNTVSWYQQALGQGPQFIFQYYREEENGRGNFPPRFSGLQFPNYSSELNVNALELDDSALYLCASSLGLRFYEQYFGPGTRLTVT.